These 24 T cell receptor beta chains share one sample of origin, sequenced in a study of shared clonotypes between healthy human individuals. TCRdb's table, derived via immunoSEQ multiplex PCR, lists solely in-frame clones and lacks some. The sample contains millions of clones, approximately 94% of which appear only once. As defined, naive CD8 cells were CD45RO-negative and positively selected for CCR7, with terminally differentiated effector memory CD45RA+ cells excluded. The source material was naive CD8+ T cells from PBMCs. The receptors come from a young man in good health. Some clones in this sample may be carry-over from other donors' samples.

This rearrangement joins TRBV11-2 to TRBJ2-7; no clear D. Trimming took off 6 bases at V and 4 bases at J, with 10 bases between the two ends. This CDR3 is built from 12 residues. The germline V gene has CDR1 SGHAT and CDR2 FQNNGV. CDR3 loop: CASSGVIYEQYF. CDR3 DNA sequence: TGTGCCAGCAGTGGAGTTATTTACGAGCAGTACTTC.

J is TRBJ2-7 and V is TRBV11-2; D is possibly TRBD2 (5 bases). The CDR3 spans 14 residues. CDR1 and CDR2 (germline): SGHAT, FQNNGV. V was pared by 5 bases and J by 0 bases, with 11 bases between. The CDR3 loop reads CASSRTQISYEQYF. The CDR3, as DNA: TGTGCCAGCAGCCGGACTCAAATCTCCTACGAGCAGTACTTC.

Worth noting for this clone: This sample also contains other DNA sequences that code for the same CDR3. For the CDR3, the DNA is TGTGCCAGTAGTCCCGGGACTGGCCTCTACGAGCAGTACTTC. Amino acid sequence: CASSPGTGLYEQYF. The chain joins TRBV19 to TRBJ2-7, with D possibly TRBD2 on 6 matching bases. The CDR3 is 14 residues long. V lost 5 bases and J lost 3, with 14 bases in between. The germline CDR1 and CDR2 sequences are LNHDA and SQIVND (reference sequence).

This chain uses TRBV2 with TRBJ1-2, with D tentatively TRBD1 (5 bases). Germline V gene data show CDR1 as SNHLY and CDR2 as FYNNEI. The CDR3 contains 14 residues. The V end lost 3 bases, the J end lost 2 bases, and 10 bases lay between the germline ends. CDR3 sequence reads: CASSENRRNYGYTF. DNA of the CDR3: TGTGCCAGCAGTGAGAACAGGAGGAACTATGGCTACACCTTC.

This sequence joins TRBV7-3 and TRBJ2-5; 14 bases line up with TRBD2. This CDR3 is built from 17 residues. Germline CDR1 and CDR2: SGHTA and FQGTGA. V dropped 5 bases and J dropped 4; count of bases not matched to a gene: 9. The CDR3 DNA reads TGTGCCAGCAGCCCGCTGGGGGGACTAGCGGGAGCAGAGACCCAGTACTTC. It yields the protein CASSPLGGLAGAETQYF.

V is TRBV27 and J is TRBJ2-7, with 9 bases identical to TRBD1. J gave up 5 bases and V 5 bases, and 16 bases lay outside the gene matches. There are 17 residues in the CDR3. Germline loops: CDR1 MNHEY, CDR2 SMNVEV (reference sequence). CDR3 coding DNA: TGTGCCAGCAGTCGCGCTTCTGTCCAGACAGGGGGGAACGAGCAGTACTTC. Amino acid sequence: CASSRASVQTGGNEQYF.

This chain joins TRBV6-6 and TRBJ2-7; the match to TRBD1 covers 9 bases. The trim removed 6 bases at V and 5 bases at J, leaving 14 bases unmatched. The germline CDR1 and CDR2 sequences are MNHNY and SVGAGI (reference sequence). CDR3 length: 16 amino acids. CDR3 sequence: CASSEPGTGFLDEQYF. Here the CDR3 DNA reads TGTGCCAGCAGCGAACCCGGGACAGGGTTTCTGGACGAGCAGTACTTC.

This clone came up once. The gene calls are TRBV2 and TRBJ2-1; 8 bases line up with TRBD2. CDR1 SNHLY and CDR2 FYNNEI come from the germline V gene. The CDR3 runs 14 residues. V gave up 7 bases and J gave up 2 bases; unmatched junction bases: 4. CDR3: CASKERGTYNEQFF. The CDR3, as DNA: TGTGCCAGCAAAGAGCGGGGGACCTACAATGAGCAGTTCTTC.

This clone was seen a single time. Likely a read error: the CDR3 ends without its conserved phenylalanine or tryptophan. The chain joins TRBV7-9 to TRBJ1-2; D uncertain. From germline, CDR1 is SEHNR and CDR2 FQNEAQ (reference sequence). V gave up 5 bases and J gave up 2 bases, with 12 bases separating them. The CDR3 covers 14 residues. The CDR3 DNA follows: TGTGCCAGCAGCCACGGACGATCAAACTATGGCTACACCCTC. Its translation: CASSHGRSNYGYTL.

The V gene is TRBV11-2, the J gene TRBJ2-7; the D is unclear. The ends were cut back, 8 bases at V and 2 bases at J, with 10 bases in the middle. CDR3 length: 12 residues. From germline, CDR1 is SGHAT and CDR2 FQNNGV. The CDR3 loop reads CASVGGAYEQYF. The CDR3 DNA reads TGTGCCAGCGTAGGTGGGGCCTACGAGCAGTACTTC.

This clone showed up just once. The chain links TRBV28 to TRBJ2-7; 7 positions match TRBD1. The CDR3 is 13 amino acids. V was clipped by 10 bases and J by 5 bases; unmatched bases: 11. The germline V gene encodes CDR1 MDHEN and CDR2 SYDVKM. The CDR3 DNA is TGTGCCACGCATGACAGGGTTAATGACGAGCAGTACTTC. This gives the protein CATHDRVNDEQYF. Filled out from reference TRBV28 and TRBJ2-7, the complete variable domain reads DVKVTQSSRYLVKRTGEKVFLECVQDMDHENMFWYRQDPGLGLRLIYFSYDVKMKEKGDIPEGYSVSREKKERFSLILESASTNQTSMYLCATHDRVNDEQYFGPGTRLTVT.

This chain links TRBV5-1 with TRBJ2-1; tentatively, D is TRBD2 (5 bases). This CDR3 comprises 11 residues. CDR1 is SGHRS and CDR2 is YFSETQ in the germline V gene. The V gene lost 7 bases and the J gene lost 8 bases, with 10 bases spanning the gap. Here the CDR3 reads CASGLWDEQFF. CDR3 DNA: TGCGCCAGCGGACTCTGGGATGAGCAGTTCTTC.

In DNA form, the CDR3 reads TGTGCCAGCAGCACCCCAATTAGCGGGATCTACGAGCAGTACTTC. Protein: CASSTPISGIYEQYF. V gene TRBV21-1 combines with J gene TRBJ2-7; TRBD2, the table's D call, was not compared with the DNA. TRBV21-1 is termed a pseudogene. The CDR3 loop spans 15 amino acids.

This clone was seen just once. The V call is TRBV6-5, the J call TRBJ2-1; TRBD2 matches 9 bases. Germline CDR1 is MNHEY and CDR2 is SVGAGI. The CDR3 loop spans 15 amino acids. V shed 1 base, J shed 8 bases, and the junction held 6 bases outside the gene matches. For the CDR3, the DNA is TGTGCCAGCAGTTACTTAGCGGGAGCTCGGGATGAGCAGTTCTTC. It codes for CASSYLAGARDEQFF.

The rearrangement uses TRBV11-2 and TRBJ2-7; D is perhaps TRBD1 (6 bases). The CDR3 length is 12 residues. V lost 8 bases and J lost 3, with 11 bases in between. Germline CDR1 reads SGHAT; CDR2 reads FQNNGV. This chain's CDR3 is CASRGQNYEQYF. CDR3 DNA: TGTGCCAGCCGCGGACAGAACTACGAGCAGTACTTC.

The chain links TRBV5-4 to TRBJ2-7; the D gene could be TRBD1 or TRBD2 (5 bases each). CDR1 and CDR2 (germline): SGHNT, YYREEE (reference sequence). Trimming removed 0 bases at V and 1 base at J, with 8 bases between. The CDR3 sequence is 14 residues long. DNA of the CDR3: TGTGCCAGCAGCTTGGGGGGGTTGTCCTACGAGCAGTACTTC. Amino acids: CASSLGGLSYEQYF.

The chain employs TRBV6-5 and TRBJ2-3; no firm D call. Looked up from germline, CDR1 is MNHEY and CDR2 is SVGAGI. Trimming shortened V by 6 bases and J by 6 bases, and 13 bases separated the two germline ends. The CDR3 covers 13 residues. The CDR3 nucleotides read TGTGCCAGCAGGATCCTTCCTGGGGATACGCAGTATTTT. This translates into CASRILPGDTQYF.

The CDR3 nucleotides read TGTGCCAGCAGCTTACCCGGTCCCTTGAGCAATCAGCCCCAGCATTTT. Its translation: CASSLPGPLSNQPQHF. The rearrangement links TRBV7-8 to TRBJ1-5; the D is unclear. Per the germline V gene, CDR1 is SGHVS and CDR2 is FQNEAQ. CDR3 size: 16 residues. Trimming took 2 bases from V and 1 from J, leaving 12 bases between them.

The gene calls are TRBV29-1 and TRBJ2-2; 7 bases line up with TRBD2. V dropped 6 bases and J dropped 1; count of bases not matched to a gene: 5. Germline V gene lookup returns CDR1 SQVTM and CDR2 ANQGSEA. This CDR3 spans 14 amino acids. CDR3 protein: CSVVGGLNTGELFF. The CDR3 DNA reads as TGCAGCGTCGTGGGAGGGTTGAACACCGGGGAGCTGTTTTTT.

The chain links TRBV7-8 to TRBJ1-2; 9 nucleotides match TRBD1. This CDR3 region has 14 residues. Germline CDR1 reads SGHVS; CDR2 reads FQNEAQ. Trimming took 3 bases from V and 5 from J; bases not matched to a gene: 4. In nucleotides, the CDR3 is TGTGCCAGCAGCTTCGCTGACAGGGGGTATGGCTACACCTTC. Residues: CASSFADRGYGYTF.

The J gene is TRBJ2-3, the V gene TRBV28; TRBD2 matches 15 bases. The germline gives CDR1 MDHEN, CDR2 SYDVKM. The CDR3 has 19 amino acids. J lost 0 bases, V lost 2 bases, and 6 bases had no gene match. CDR3 protein: CASSLRGLAGGGSTDTQYF. The CDR3, as DNA: TGTGCCAGCAGTTTAAGGGGACTAGCGGGAGGAGGCAGCACAGATACGCAGTATTTT. The variable domain in full, with the rest retrieved from reference TRBV28 and TRBJ2-3, is DVKVTQSSRYLVKRTGEKVFLECVQDMDHENMFWYRQDPGLGLRLIYFSYDVKMKEKGDIPEGYSVSREKKERFSLILESASTNQTSMYLCASSLRGLAGGGSTDTQYFGPGTRLTVL.

This chain links TRBV15 with TRBJ2-4, with TRBD1 matching 7 bases. Germline loops: CDR1 LNHNV, CDR2 YYDKDF (reference sequence). The CDR3 is made up of 15 amino acids. V was clipped by 0 bases and J by 6 bases; unmatched bases: 5. The chain's CDR3 is CATSREGDSLNIQYF. CDR3 DNA sequence: TGTGCCACCAGCAGAGAAGGGGACAGCCTAAACATTCAGTACTTC.

Turning to this clone: Other DNA sequences in this sample translate to the same CDR3. The chain is built from TRBV27 and TRBJ1-5; D ambiguous. V was clipped by 2 bases and J by 3 bases, with 8 bases between them. Germline V gene data show CDR1 as MNHEY and CDR2 as SMNVEV (reference sequence). The CDR3 contains 14 residues. The DNA of the CDR3 is TGTGCCAGCAGTTTAGTAAGGGACAATCAGCCCCAGCATTTT. As protein: CASSLVRDNQPQHF.

This chain links TRBV13 with TRBJ2-5; 7 bases are shared with TRBD1. Trimming took 2 bases from V and 2 from J; bases not matched to a gene: 5. Germline V gene data show CDR1 as PRHDT and CDR2 as FYEKMQ (reference sequence). This CDR3 region has 15 residues. CDR3: CASSLWTGTQETQYF. The DNA of the CDR3 is TGTGCCAGCAGCTTATGGACAGGAACACAAGAGACCCAGTACTTC.